This T cell receptor beta chain is drawn from a study of T-cell memory formation after mild COVID-19. From the 5' RACE reads, TCRdb called clonotypes with MiXCR, one entry per CDR3 protein. The sample contains about 400,000 distinct CDR3 sequences, under 25% of which appear only once. This clonotype was counted between two and nine times. Its target is unknown. The CDR3 is made up of 15 amino acids. J was trimmed by 4 bases and V by 6 bases; bases with no gene match: 10. General study findings and limits: Confirmation of SARS-CoV-2 specificity was lacking for second-wave clones peaking day 37.

Sequences were obtained from PBMCs or a T cell subset sorted from them (not recorded which). The rearrangement links TRBV12-3 or TRBV12-4 to TRBJ1-1; 8 bases map to TRBD1. This TCR was sampled from an adult woman who had mild COVID-19 (a few samples of this study predate the infection). Cell type and time point are not known. CDR3 in DNA: TGTGCCAGCAGGAGCTCGACAGGGGCGTTCACTGAAGCTTTCTTT. Its protein product is CASRSSTGAFTEAFF.